This T cell receptor beta chain was retrieved from a study of blood T cell repertoires in COVID-19. The CDR3 has 13 amino acids. V was clipped by 6 bases and J by 1 base; unmatched bases: 1. Germline CDR1 and CDR2: MNHEY and SVGAGI. Profiling relied on immunoSEQ multiplex PCR, and the TCRdb table lists in-frame clones only, not all of them. The table has 15,000 to 20,000 clones, 85% seen once. What was sequenced was peripheral blood. The chain couples TRBV6-5 to TRBJ1-1; TRBD1 matches at 8 bases. The clonotype was recovered from an elderly man with acute or convalescent COVID-19. Here the CDR3 reads CASRDRANTEAFF. CDR3 in DNA: TGTGCCAGCAGGGACAGGGCGAACACTGAAGCTTTCTTT.